This is a list of T cell receptor beta chains from one sample in a study of blood T cells in healthy people across ages. Via MiXCR, TCRdb re-called the 5' RACE reads, giving one row per CDR3 protein. Of 1.5 million to 1.9 million distinct CDR3 sequences in the sample, approximately 39% were seen once. The sequenced sample consisted of blood. These receptors all come from a woman younger than 35 in good health. Each CDR3 is given with its conserved first and last residue. The D gene is left open where the match is weak. For some rows the clone size is stated as once, few or many, or as a class when expanded; others skip it.

NA	TRBJ2-5	NA	TRBV20-1	13	TGCAGTGCTAGAGATGGTGACACAAGTGAGCAGTACTTC	CSARDGDTSEQYF
TRBD1	TRBJ1-5	few	TRBV7-2	14	TGTGCCAGCAGCCTAAGACAGGGCCATCAGCCCCAGCATTTT	CASSLRQGHQPQHF
NA	TRBJ2-1	NA	TRBV29-1	12	TGCAGCGTTGAAGGGGGGGCGGATGAGCAGTTCTTC	CSVEGGADEQFF
NA	TRBJ1-6	NA	TRBV6-6	15	TGTGCCAGCAGTTACTCGGGGGTGAATAATTCACCCCTCCACTTT	CASSYSGVNNSPLHF
NA	TRBJ2-7	few	TRBV6-5	12	TGTGCCAGCACGGGCAGAGGATACGAGCAGTACTTC	CASTGRGYEQYF
TRBD1	TRBJ1-4	few	TRBV7-2	15	TGTGCCAGCAGCTCGGGGGGGACAGCGAATGAAAAACTGTTTTTT	CASSSGGTANEKLFF
NA	TRBJ1-1	NA	TRBV11-2	16	TGTGCCAGCAGCTTTACAACGCGTCCGACAGACACTGAAGCTTTCTTT	CASSFTTRPTDTEAFF
NA	TRBJ2-1	NA	TRBV2	15	TGTGCCAGCAGCTCAACCGAGGCCACCTACAATGAGCAGTTCTTC	CASSSTEATYNEQFF
NA	TRBJ2-1	few	TRBV11-2	13	TGTGCCAGCAGCTTTCTAGGGTATGAAGAGCAGTTCTTC	CASSFLGYEEQFF
TRBD1	TRBJ2-5	few	TRBV6-6	14	TGTGCCAGCAGGGACAGGGGGATACAAGAGACCCAGTACTTC	CASRDRGIQETQYF
NA	TRBJ2-5	NA	TRBV20-1	12	TGCAGTGCTAGAGATCCTGGGCGACAGCAGTACTTC	CSARDPGRQQYF
TRBD2	TRBJ2-4	NA	TRBV20-1	15	TGCAGTGCCGGCACGGGGGGGGTGGACAAAAACATTCAGTACTTC	CSAGTGGVDKNIQYF
TRBD1	TRBJ2-1	NA	TRBV5-5	15	TGTGCCAGCAGCCCTTGGGGACAGGGGATTGATGAGCAGTTCTTC	CASSPWGQGIDEQFF
TRBD1	TRBJ2-3	few	TRBV20-1	14	TGCAGTGCTACAGCCGGGACAGGGGCAGATACGCAGTATTTT	CSATAGTGADTQYF